This TCR beta chain was obtained from a study of T cells in Graves' hyperthyroidism and ophthalmopathy. As for the study in general: Initial diagnosis, before any treatment, was when peripheral blood was collected. Notes on the study in general: Ophthalmopathy was model-predicted a median 6.5 months pre-onset. Blood shared most expanded thyroid clonotypes above 0.001.

Out of around 10 ml of fresh peripheral blood came the PBMCs. Amplification yielded TCR beta CDR3 regions, with RNA transcripts as the source. With the HTBI primer set, the TCR CDR3 went through a first round of RT-PCR. TCRdb re-analysed the multiplex PCR reads in MiXCR, keeping a single row per CDR3 protein. The table records around 500,000 distinct CDR3 sequences, about 16% of them present only once. The CDR3 spans 15 residues. After removal of 0 bases from V and 8 bases from J, the junction contained 7 bases not matched to a gene. CDR1 is DFQATT and CDR2 is SNEGSKA in the germline V gene (reference sequence). A note on this clonotype: The antigen remains unidentified.

The sample was blood. The rearrangement links TRBV20-1 to TRBJ1-4; TRBD1 matches at 9 bases. The source of this sequence is a woman in her 30s with Graves' ophthalmopathy. CDR3 region: CSARDPTGGGEKLFF. The CDR3 DNA is TGCAGTGCTAGAGATCCGACAGGGGGGGGAGAAAAACTGTTTTTT.